This entry is about one T cell receptor (beta chain). Its matching antigen is unknown. The CDR3 contains 14 residues. CDR1 is SGHTA, CDR2 FQGNSA, per germline. With 4 bases clipped from V and 3 bases from J, the junction kept 6 bases outside the gene matches. The entry originates in a study of cytomegalovirus exposure and HLA in healthy donors. Study-wide points: Most likely, a cluster of highly shared sequence variants arose as a sequencing artifact.

This PCR relied on a set of 60 Vbeta primers and 13 Jbeta primers. Clones were sequenced by immunoSEQ multiplex PCR, and TCRdb holds only the in-frame ones, with some missing. In the table there are under 130,000 clones, 75% to 90% of which are singletons. This TCR was recovered from a man in his thirties or forties in good health and CMV-seropositive. Sequenced: PBMCs. The chain carries TRBV7-2 and TRBJ2-7, with 7 bases matching TRBD1. CDR3 loop: CASSYRDRYYEQYF. CDR3 sequence (DNA): TGTGCCAGCAGCTATCGGGACAGATACTACGAGCAGTACTTC.